These 11 T cell receptor beta chains were sequenced from one sample in a study of memory CD4+ T cells and cytomegalovirus serostatus. The repertoire was sequenced with immunoSEQ multiplex PCR; TCRdb's copy has only in-frame clones and lacks some. The data show fewer than 90,000 clones, about 73% seen once. The sort gate was single viable CD3+CD4+CD8-CD45RO+ cells for memory CD4+ T cells. Sequenced sample: memory CD4+ T cells from blood. The receptor source for this set is an adult in good health and CMV-seropositive.

This chain connects TRBV5-1 to TRBJ2-5, with 9 bases aligning to TRBD2. Germline V CDR1 and CDR2: SGHRS, YFSETQ. The CDR3 has 17 amino acids. The junction had 14 bases not matched to a gene; V was cut back by 3 bases and J by 5 bases. CDR3 amino acids: CASSSQPGLAGGETQYF. CDR3 in DNA: TGCGCCAGCAGCTCCCAACCGGGACTAGCTGGTGGGGAGACCCAGTACTTC.

The chain joins TRBV6-6 to TRBJ2-7; TRBD2 matches 7 bases. Germline values: CDR1 MNHNY, CDR2 SVGAGI (reference sequence). The CDR3 sequence is 16 residues long. J was trimmed by 0 bases and V by 5 bases; bases with no gene match: 10. CDR3 DNA: TGTGCCAGCAGTACCCAGACTAGCAGCCACTCCTACGAGCAGTACGTC. This codes for CASSTQTSSHSYEQYV.

This clone appeared once. V gene TRBV13 combines with J gene TRBJ1-3; 7 bases are a match to TRBD1. Germline CDR1 PRHDT, CDR2 FYEKMQ (reference sequence). The CDR3 is made up of 17 amino acids. The V and J ends lost 4 bases and 0 bases, in that order; junction bases with no gene match: 9. The CDR3, as DNA: TGTGCCAGCAGCTCTCGGACAGGTCCTCTCTCTGGAAACACCATATATTTT. It yields the protein CASSSRTGPLSGNTIYF. The full variable domain, in which reference TRBV13 and TRBJ1-3 provide the parts outside the CDR3, is AAGVIQSPRHLIKEKRETATLKCYPIPRHDTVYWYQQGPGQDPQFLISFYEKMQSDKGSIPDRFSAQQFSDYHSELNMSSLELGDSALYFCASSSRTGPLSGNTIYFGEGSWLTVV.

This clone was observed once. In DNA, the CDR3 is TGTGCCAGCAGCCCGACAGGGGGACCTACTAGGGCTTTCTTT. This sequence encodes CASSPTGGPTRAFF. This chain links TRBV14 with TRBJ1-1, with 9 bases fitting TRBD1. CDR1 SGHDN and CDR2 FVKESK come from the germline V gene. V trimming: 4 bases; J trimming: 11 bases; junction bases outside the gene matches: 11. The CDR3 contains 14 residues.

The chain carries TRBV5-1 and TRBJ2-5; D gene uncertain. Germline V gene lookup returns CDR1 SGHRS and CDR2 YFSETQ. The V and J ends lost 0 bases and 2 bases respectively, with 8 bases between them. CDR3 length: 14 amino acids. CDR3 protein: CASSLDSGQETQYF. The CDR3 DNA is TGCGCCAGCAGCTTGGATTCGGGTCAAGAGACCCAGTACTTC. The entire variable domain, with the rest obtained from reference TRBV5-1 and TRBJ2-5, is as follows: KAGVTQTPRYLIKTRGQQVTLSCSPISGHRSVSWYQQTPGQGLQFLFEYFSETQRNKGNFPGRFSGRQFSNSRSEMNVSTLELGDSALYLCASSLDSGQETQYFGPGTRLLVL.

The chain has TRBV2 and TRBJ1-3, with 8 bases identical to TRBD1. Germline CDR1 SNHLY, CDR2 FYNNEI. The V and J ends lost 6 bases and 1 base, in that order; junction bases with no gene match: 11. This CDR3 contains 17 residues. The CDR3 protein is CASRGLPGGSSGNTIYF. Here the CDR3 DNA reads TGTGCCAGCAGGGGATTGCCAGGGGGCAGTTCTGGAAACACCATATATTTT.

The rearrangement links TRBV5-4 to TRBJ2-5; D assignment may be TRBD1 or TRBD2 (5 bases each). The CDR3 is made up of 13 amino acids. Germline values: CDR1 SGHNT, CDR2 YYREEE (reference sequence). V shed 2 bases and J shed 8 bases, with 13 bases lying between them. CDR3 residues: CASSFDEGNTQYF. CDR3 nucleotide sequence: TGTGCCAGCAGCTTCGATGAGGGGAACACCCAGTACTTC.

The chain links TRBV30 to TRBJ2-1; D ambiguous. Germline V gene lookup returns CDR1 GTSNPN and CDR2 SVGIG (reference sequence). The V and J ends lost 1 base and 4 bases respectively, with 5 bases between them. The CDR3 totals 12 residues. CDR3 in DNA: TGTGCCTGGAGTGGCTCGTACAATGAGCAGTTCTTC. Its protein is CAWSGSYNEQFF.

This chain connects TRBV10-3 to TRBJ1-1; 7 nucleotides agree with TRBD1. The CDR3 has 14 residues. Germline CDR1 is ENHRY and CDR2 is SYGVKD. The junction had 6 bases not matched to a gene; V was cut back by 2 bases and J by 6 bases. The CDR3 spells CAISETGVMSEAFF. The CDR3 region has the DNA TGTGCCATCAGTGAGACAGGGGTTATGTCTGAAGCTTTCTTT.

This chain uses TRBV27 with TRBJ2-2, with D tentatively TRBD1 or TRBD2 (5 bases each). V was cut by 3 bases and J by 2 bases, with 13 bases left in between. Germline lookup yields CDR1 MNHEY and CDR2 SMNVEV (reference sequence). The CDR3 totals 16 residues. Written as DNA, the CDR3 is TGTGCCAGCAGTTTCGGGGCAGGGCTTAACACCGGGGAGCTGTTTTTT. Its translation is CASSFGAGLNTGELFF.

This chain links TRBV6-1 with TRBJ2-5; D is perhaps TRBD1 (7 bases). V shed 7 bases and J shed 3 bases, with 15 bases lying between them. CDR1 MNHNS and CDR2 SASEGT come from the germline V gene. The CDR3 totals 14 residues. The CDR3 nucleotides read TGTGCCAGCACCGCCGGGGGACAGAAAGAGACCCAGTACTTC. It codes for CASTAGGQKETQYF.